These T cell receptor beta chains were read from a single sample in a study of T cell responses to AZD1222 COVID-19 vaccine. Libraries were prepared by immunoSEQ multiplex PCR; TCRdb keeps only in-frame clonotypes and omits some of them. The table has 90,000 to 150,000 clones, 70% to 90% seen once. This specimen was peripheral blood, taken 28 days after the second AZD1222 dose. These receptors were collected from an adult who received the AZD1222 COVID-19 vaccine. The CDR3 runs from the conserved cysteine through the conserved F or W. A D gene is named only where the DNA matches it firmly. Only part of the rows carry a size: once, few, many, or a class if the clone is expanded.

size | D | J | V | CDR3 | DNA
NA | NA | TRBJ1-1 | TRBV19 | CASSLDRTRNLNTEAFF | TGTGCCAGTAGCCTAGATCGGACACGAAACCTGAACACTGAAGCTTTCTTT
NA | NA | TRBJ2-7 | TRBV9 | CASSVSGSVSANSYEQYF | TGTGCCAGCAGCGTATCCGGATCGGTATCGGCTAACTCCTACGAGCAGTACTTC
NA | TRBD1 | TRBJ2-3 | TRBV6-1 | CASSDQRTGGRTDTQYF | TGTGCCAGCAGTGACCAGAGGACAGGGGGGAGGACAGATACGCAGTATTTT
NA | TRBD2 | TRBJ2-7 | TRBV9 | CASSVGAGGPIEQYF | TGTGCCAGCAGCGTAGGGGCGGGAGGGCCTATCGAGCAGTACTTC
NA | NA | TRBJ2-7 | TRBV7-8 | CASSLKTSSYEQYF | TGTGCCAGCAGCTTAAAAACTAGCTCCTACGAGCAGTACTTC
NA | TRBD2 | TRBJ2-5 | TRBV6-5 | CAGRTSGRGSETQYF | TGTGCCGGAAGGACTAGCGGGAGAGGGTCAGAGACCCAGTACTTC
once | TRBD2 | TRBJ2-4 | TRBV5-1 | CASSLGTSSIKNIQYF | TGCGCCAGCAGCTTGGGGACTAGCAGTATCAAAAACATTCAGTACTTC
NA | TRBD2 | TRBJ2-7 | TRBV4-2 | CASSQGGTSGYEQYF | TGTGCCAGCAGCCAAGGAGGGACTAGCGGTTACGAGCAGTACTTC
NA | TRBD1 | TRBJ1-1 | TRBV18 | CASSPPTGGNTEAFF | TGTGCCAGCTCACCACCGACAGGGGGGAACACTGAAGCTTTCTTT
NA | NA | TRBJ1-1 | TRBV28 | CASSLYVNTEAFF | TGTGCCAGCAGTTTATACGTTAACACTGAAGCTTTCTTT
NA | TRBD1 | TRBJ2-7 | TRBV7-3 | CASSRDRDVEQYF | TGTGCCAGCAGCCGGGACAGGGACGTCGAGCAGTACTTC